Shown below are 30 T cell receptor beta chains from a single sample sequenced in a study of blood T cell repertoires in COVID-19. The assay was immunoSEQ multiplex PCR, and TCRdb's table has in-frame clones only and misses some. Here the sample spans around 99,000 clones, less than 85% being singletons. The sample taken for sequencing was peripheral blood. Receptor source: an elderly woman with active or convalescent COVID-19.

This clone has just one count. This sequence joins TRBV6-6 and TRBJ2-6; 8 bases map to TRBD1. V shed 5 bases, J shed 12 bases, and the junction held 6 bases outside the gene matches. CDR1 MNHNY and CDR2 SVGAGI come from the germline V gene (reference sequence). CDR3 length equals 13 residues. The CDR3 spells CASSQTGVVVLTF. CDR3 coding DNA: TGTGCCAGCAGTCAGACAGGGGTAGTCGTCCTGACTTTC.

The chain joins TRBV6-6 to TRBJ1-2, with D possibly being TRBD1 (5 bases). CDR1 and CDR2 (germline): MNHNY, SVGAGI (reference sequence). CDR3 size: 14 residues. Trimming took 4 bases from V and 10 from J, leaving 19 bases between them. CDR3: CASSSLPDWGDYTF. The CDR3 nucleotides read TGTGCCAGCAGTTCTCTTCCGGATTGGGGGGACTACACCTTC.

The rearrangement uses TRBV9 and TRBJ1-1; a possible D gene is TRBD1 (5 bases). Germline loops: CDR1 SGDLS, CDR2 YYNGEE. The V end lost 4 bases, the J end lost 6 bases, and 13 bases lay between the germline ends. This CDR3 has 13 residues. In DNA form, the CDR3 reads TGTGCCAGCAGCTTCAATCAGGGTGCTGAAGCTTTCTTT. Residues: CASSFNQGAEAFF.

The rearrangement joins TRBV5-5 to TRBJ1-1; D is unresolved. This CDR3 region has 16 residues. The germline V gene has CDR1 SGHKS and CDR2 YYEKEE (reference sequence). Trimming removed 0 bases at V and 0 bases at J, with 12 bases between. The CDR3 DNA reads TGTGCCAGCAGCTTGGGGGCAGCAAAAATGAACACTGAAGCTTTCTTT. This translates into CASSLGAAKMNTEAFF.

The J gene is TRBJ2-2, the V gene TRBV27; 7 bases match TRBD1. V dropped 7 bases and J dropped 1; count of bases not matched to a gene: 12. Per germline, CDR1 MNHEY and CDR2 SMNVEV (reference sequence). CDR3 length equals 17 residues. The CDR3 nucleotides are TGTGCCAGCACTAAGCGAAGGACAGGCCAGAACACCGGGGAGCTGTTTTTT. Translating gives CASTKRRTGQNTGELFF.

This rearrangement joins TRBV24-1 to TRBJ2-5, with a weak D call TRBD2 (6 bases). Trimming removed 2 bases at V and 1 base at J, with 10 bases between. The CDR3 loop spans 15 amino acids. CDR1 and CDR2 from the germline V gene are KGHDR and SFDVKD. CDR3 residues: CATSDSAGIQETQYF. The CDR3 coding sequence is TGTGCCACCAGTGATTCCGCGGGGATCCAAGAGACCCAGTACTTC.

Of note for this clone: The sample contains more than one DNA sequence encoding this CDR3. This chain links TRBV18 with TRBJ1-5, with D unresolved. The CDR3 consists of 14 residues. The germline CDR1 and CDR2 sequences are KGHSH and LQKENI. Trimming cost V 0 bases and J 4 bases, with 7 bases left between them. This chain's CDR3 is CASSPPGGNQPQHF. CDR3 DNA sequence: TGTGCCAGCTCACCACCGGGAGGGAATCAGCCCCAGCATTTT.

The chain has TRBV5-1 and TRBJ2-2, with D possibly matching TRBD2 (5 bases). V gave up 0 bases and J gave up 2 bases, with 8 bases separating them. The CDR3 extends over 15 amino acids. Germline V gives CDR1 SGHRS, CDR2 YFSETQ. The CDR3 region has the DNA TGCGCCAGCAGCTTGGCCGGGGTCAACACCGGGGAGCTGTTTTTT. Amino acid sequence: CASSLAGVNTGELFF. Full variable domain (outside the CDR3, taken from reference TRBV5-1 and TRBJ2-2): KAGVTQTPRYLIKTRGQQVTLSCSPISGHRSVSWYQQTPGQGLQFLFEYFSETQRNKGNFPGRFSGRQFSNSRSEMNVSTLELGDSALYLCASSLAGVNTGELFFGEGSRLTVL.

The chain couples TRBV2 to TRBJ2-7; no firm D call. Germline values: CDR1 SNHLY, CDR2 FYNNEI. Trimming cost V 6 bases and J 6 bases, with 9 bases left between them. The CDR3 covers 11 residues. In nucleotides, the CDR3 is TGTGCCAGCAGGGAGCTTATCGAGCAGTACTTC. It yields the protein CASRELIEQYF.

This chain connects TRBV28 to TRBJ2-5, with D possibly being TRBD1 (6 bases). Germline values: CDR1 MDHEN, CDR2 SYDVKM. V shed 3 bases and J shed 1 base, with 15 bases lying between them. The CDR3 covers 16 residues. The CDR3 DNA sequence: TGTGCCAGCAGTTTGTTCAGGGGTAGGGGCCAAGAGACCCAGTACTTC. This translates into CASSLFRGRGQETQYF.

This clone was recorded once. J is TRBJ1-6 and V is TRBV27; 8 bases line up with TRBD1. Per germline, CDR1 MNHEY and CDR2 SMNVEV (reference sequence). The CDR3 is 14 residues long. The V segment lost 4 bases and the J segment 9 bases; nucleotides outside the gene matches: 5. CDR3 loop: CASSSGQGISPLHF. Here the CDR3 DNA reads TGTGCCAGCAGTTCAGGACAGGGAATTTCACCCCTCCACTTT.

The CDR3 is CASSQVNIGRGLASEQYF. CDR3 nucleotide sequence: TGTGCCAGCAGCCAAGTTAATATTGGGAGGGGACTAGCGAGCGAGCAGTACTTC. The V call is TRBV3-1 (or the pseudogene TRBV3-2), the J call TRBJ2-7; TRBD2 matches at 10 bases. The length of the CDR3 is 18 residues. V lost 1 base, J lost 6 bases, and 15 bases stayed unmatched. Germline V gene sequence: CDR1 LGHDT, CDR2 YNNKEL (reference sequence).

This clone was recorded a few times. This chain uses TRBV5-6 with TRBJ2-3; D remains ambiguous. Germline V gene sequence: CDR1 SGHDT, CDR2 YYEEEE. Deletions cut 0 bases from V and 0 bases from J, with 8 bases between. The CDR3 totals 15 residues. DNA for the CDR3: TGTGCCAGCAGCTTGGTTCTTAGCAGCACAGATACGCAGTATTTT. This codes for CASSLVLSSTDTQYF. Full variable domain (outside the CDR3, taken from reference TRBV5-6 and TRBJ2-3): DAGVTQSPTHLIKTRGQQVTLRCSPKSGHDTVSWYQQALGQGPQFIFQYYEEEERQRGNFPDRFSGHQFPNYSSELNVNALLLGDSALYLCASSLVLSSTDTQYFGPGTRLTVL.

The chain recombines TRBV4-1 with TRBJ2-5; weak D call: TRBD2 (7 bases). CDR3 length: 15 amino acids. Germline CDR1 is MGHRA and CDR2 is YSYEKL. Trimming stripped 0 bases from V and 5 bases from J, with 13 bases between. CDR3 DNA sequence: TGCGCCAGCAGCCAAGATCCGGGGGGCGGGGAGACCCAGTACTTC. Protein sequence: CASSQDPGGGETQYF.

V and J are TRBV5-8 and TRBJ2-3, with D possibly matching TRBD1 (5 bases). The germline CDR1 and CDR2 sequences are SGHTS and YDEGEE. This CDR3 has 12 amino acids. Trimming pared 0 bases from V and 6 bases from J, leaving 5 bases between. The CDR3 loop reads CASSLAGDTQYF. In DNA form, the CDR3 reads TGTGCCAGCAGCTTGGCAGGGGATACGCAGTATTTT.

The chain uses TRBV27 and TRBJ1-3, with a weak D call TRBD1 (5 bases). V dropped 3 bases and J dropped 4 bases, with 10 bases sitting between them. CDR1 is MNHEY and CDR2 is SMNVEV in the germline V gene (reference sequence). The CDR3 covers 14 residues. Here the CDR3 DNA reads TGTGCCAGCAGTTTTAAGGGGTCAGGAAACACCATATATTTT. This encodes CASSFKGSGNTIYF.

The chain joins TRBV4-1 to TRBJ2-7, with unresolved D. CDR1 is MGHRA, CDR2 YSYEKL, per germline. The CDR3 consists of 13 residues. V lost 3 bases and J lost 6, with 12 bases in between. The DNA for the CDR3 is TGCGCCAGCAGCCAGGTTATTCTGGCCGAGCAGTACTTC. Translating gives CASSQVILAEQYF.

The gene calls are TRBV4-2 and TRBJ1-2; 7 bases fit TRBD1. Trimming took 1 base from V and 2 from J; bases not matched to a gene: 7. Per the germline V gene, CDR1 is LGHNA and CDR2 is YNFKEQ. The CDR3 is 16 amino acids. CDR3 residues: CASSQGQEGANYGYTF. The DNA for the CDR3 is TGTGCCAGCAGCCAAGGGCAGGAGGGGGCGAACTATGGCTACACCTTC.

This chain joins TRBV6-6 and TRBJ2-1; 7 bases line up with TRBD1. J lost 3 bases, V lost 4 bases, and 0 bases had no gene match. Germline CDR1 and CDR2: MNHNY and SVGAGI (reference sequence). The CDR3 length is 13 residues. CDR3 coding DNA: TGTGCCAGCAGTTGGGACAGCTACAATGAGCAGTTCTTC. Its protein product is CASSWDSYNEQFF.

This sequence joins TRBV5-4 and TRBJ2-1, with a weak D call TRBD2 (5 bases). The CDR3 is 13 amino acids. Deletions cut 0 bases from V and 8 bases from J, with 9 bases between. CDR1 and CDR2 from the germline V gene are SGHNT and YYREEE (reference sequence). CDR3 protein: CASSLGILDEQFF. CDR3 DNA sequence: TGTGCCAGCAGCTTGGGGATACTAGATGAGCAGTTCTTC.

This chain uses TRBV2 with TRBJ1-5, with 9 positions matching TRBD1. V was clipped by 1 base and J by 2 bases; unmatched bases: 0. Germline V CDR1 and CDR2: SNHLY, FYNNEI. The CDR3 runs to 15 residues. The CDR3 DNA reads TGTGCCAGCAGTGAAGGGACAGGGGGCAATCAGCCCCAGCATTTT. Its translation is CASSEGTGGNQPQHF.

The chain carries TRBV28 and TRBJ2-7; TRBD1 agrees at 8 bases. This CDR3 region has 14 residues. V trimming: 6 bases; J trimming: 1 base; junction bases outside the gene matches: 5. Germline V lookup: CDR1 MDHEN, CDR2 SYDVKM. CDR3 DNA: TGTGCCAGCAGGCCCGGGACAGGTTCCTACGAGCAGTACTTC. It codes for CASRPGTGSYEQYF.

This clone has a single count. V is TRBV2 and J is TRBJ2-7; 7 bases are shared with TRBD1. Germline CDR1 reads SNHLY; CDR2 reads FYNNEI. Trimming took 6 bases from V and 2 from J; bases not matched to a gene: 10. The CDR3 runs to 15 residues. CDR3 DNA: TGTGCCAGCAGGAATGACAGGGAAGGCCCCTACGAGCAGTACTTC. This translates into CASRNDREGPYEQYF.

The V call is TRBV20-1, the J call TRBJ2-7; 8 positions agree with TRBD1. This CDR3 has 14 residues. Germline-derived CDR1 and CDR2 are DFQATT and SNEGSKA (reference sequence). Trimming cost V 3 bases and J 5 bases; bases outside gene matches: 9. Here the CDR3 reads CSASPADRADEQYF. DNA for the CDR3: TGCAGTGCTAGTCCCGCGGACAGGGCTGACGAGCAGTACTTC.

The genes are TRBV7-9 and TRBJ1-1; TRBD1 agrees at 9 bases. Germline CDR1 and CDR2: SEHNR and FQNEAQ (reference sequence). CDR3 length: 17 amino acids. Germline trimming cut 7 bases from V and 0 bases from J; bases unmatched to any gene: 12. The CDR3 DNA sequence: TGTGCCAGCAAAAGTTCCCCCGGGACAGGGCTGAACACTGAAGCTTTCTTT. This translates into CASKSSPGTGLNTEAFF.

The CDR3: CASSQLGLAGQETQYF. The DNA of the CDR3 is TGCGCCAGCAGCCAGTTGGGACTAGCGGGACAGGAGACCCAGTACTTC. V is TRBV5-1 and J is TRBJ2-5, with 13 bases that match TRBD2. From germline, CDR1 is SGHRS and CDR2 YFSETQ. The CDR3 is made up of 16 amino acids. The ends lost 4 bases at V and 5 bases at J; junction bases unmatched: 8. The full variable domain, with the rest looked up from reference TRBV5-1 and TRBJ2-5, is KAGVTQTPRYLIKTRGQQVTLSCSPISGHRSVSWYQQTPGQGLQFLFEYFSETQRNKGNFPGRFSGRQFSNSRSEMNVSTLELGDSALYLCASSQLGLAGQETQYFGPGTRLLVL.

The chain employs TRBV10-3 and TRBJ2-3, with TRBD1 matching 8 bases. The CDR3 totals 13 residues. The trim removed 10 bases at V and 0 bases at J, leaving 3 bases unmatched. Germline CDR1 ENHRY, CDR2 SYGVKD. CDR3 nucleotides: TGTGCCACTCAGGGGGCGAGCACAGATACGCAGTATTTT. Residues: CATQGASTDTQYF.

This clone has more than one count but fewer than ten. The V gene is TRBV2, the J gene TRBJ2-5; 8 bases match TRBD1. CDR1 SNHLY and CDR2 FYNNEI come from the germline V gene. The CDR3 has 15 amino acids. The V and J ends lost 6 bases and 2 bases, in that order; junction bases with no gene match: 8. CDR3 bases: TGTGCCAGCAGGGCCTTGACAGGGGTTCAAGAGACCCAGTACTTC. It specifies CASRALTGVQETQYF.

The rearrangement links TRBV10-3 to TRBJ2-5; 11 nucleotides align to TRBD1. J gave up 4 bases and V 10 bases, and 14 bases lay outside the gene matches. Looked up from germline, CDR1 is ENHRY and CDR2 is SYGVKD. This CDR3 has 16 residues. CDR3 nucleotides: TGTGCCACCGAGGGGATACCCGGGACAGGGGGAGAGACCCAGTACTTC. Its translation is CATEGIPGTGGETQYF.

The V gene is TRBV6-2 or TRBV6-3, the J gene TRBJ2-7; TRBD2 is a possible D gene (6 bases). V lost 2 bases and J lost 6, with 14 bases in between. CDR3 length: 14 residues. Germline-derived CDR1 and CDR2 are MNHEY and SVGEGT. The CDR3 DNA is TGTGCCAGCAGTTACGAGACTAGGCCCAGCGAGCAGTACTTC. Translating gives CASSYETRPSEQYF.